A selection of T cell receptor beta chains follows, all from one sample in a study of somatic mutations in cytotoxic T cells in rheumatoid arthritis. TCRdb's copy holds only in-frame clones and misses some; the assay was immunoSEQ multiplex PCR. The top ten clones hold just under 8.5% of a sample with about 30,000 clones, around 83% of them seen once. Sequenced material: CD8+ T cells sorted from blood. The receptor set was obtained from an adult with rheumatoid arthritis. The CDR3 runs from the conserved cysteine through the conserved F or W. Fields, in order: V gene, D gene, clone size, J gene, CDR3 length, CDR3 protein, CDR3 DNA. The D gene is left open where the match is weak. Where a row states a size, it is once, few, many or the class of an expanded clone; other rows omit it.

TRBV7-3	NA	NA	TRBJ2-3	15	CASSLGGDETDTQYF	TGTGCCAGCAGCTTAGGGGGAGATGAGACAGATACGCAGTATTTT
TRBV5-4	NA	NA	TRBJ2-5	15	CASRRRGDGKETQYF	TGTGCCAGCAGGAGACGAGGGGACGGCAAAGAGACCCAGTACTTC
TRBV5-4	TRBD1	NA	TRBJ2-7	14	CASSSGTGPYEQYF	TGTGCCAGCAGCTCCGGGACAGGGCCCTACGAGCAGTACTTC
TRBV4-1	NA	NA	TRBJ1-1	17	CASSQDTFRVENTEAFF	TGCGCCAGCAGCCAAGATACGTTCCGAGTCGAGAACACTGAAGCTTTCTTT
TRBV7-8	NA	NA	TRBJ2-3	16	CASSVTGLRGTDTQYF	TGTGCCAGCAGCGTGACGGGCTTACGGGGAACAGATACGCAGTATTTT
TRBV2	TRBD1	NA	TRBJ1-1	16	CASSEASGQGEGEAFF	TGTGCCAGCAGTGAAGCCAGCGGACAGGGAGAAGGTGAAGCTTTCTTT
TRBV30	NA	NA	TRBJ1-2	13	CAWTPVANYGYTF	TGTGCCTGGACTCCAGTAGCTAACTATGGCTACACCTTC
TRBV20-1	TRBD1	once	TRBJ1-1	11	CSARTGFEAFF	TGCAGTGCTAGGACAGGGTTCGAGGCTTTCTTT
TRBV7-3	TRBD2	NA	TRBJ2-3	14	CASSGGGAQDTQYF	TGTGCCAGCAGCGGGGGAGGGGCTCAGGATACGCAGTATTTT
TRBV9	TRBD1	NA	TRBJ1-1	14	CASSVAGGGSEAFF	TGTGCCAGCAGCGTTGCAGGGGGCGGGTCTGAAGCTTTCTTT
TRBV2	NA	NA	TRBJ1-3	14	CASSAVGSGNTIYF	TGTGCCAGCAGTGCGGTAGGCTCTGGAAACACCATATATTTT
TRBV11-3	TRBD1	once	TRBJ2-6	18	CASSRKGQVIPGANVLTF	TGTGCCAGCAGCCGAAAGGGACAGGTGATCCCTGGGGCCAACGTCCTGACTTTC
TRBV4-3	TRBD2	NA	TRBJ2-2	16	CASSHLAGGLDGELFF	TGCGCCAGCAGCCACCTAGCGGGGGGGCTAGACGGGGAGCTGTTTTTT
TRBV14	NA	NA	TRBJ2-5	16	CASSPSGDWEQETQYF	TGTGCCAGCAGCCCATCTGGGGACTGGGAACAAGAGACCCAGTACTTC
TRBV14	NA	NA	TRBJ2-5	14	CASSLSLGSGTQYF	TGTGCCAGCAGCCTATCACTGGGTAGTGGGACCCAGTACTTC
TRBV7-9	NA	NA	TRBJ1-1	15	CASSPPGGANTEAFF	TGTGCCAGCAGCCCCCCGGGCGGTGCGAACACTGAAGCTTTCTTT
TRBV19	TRBD2	NA	TRBJ2-5	16	CASSSGLAGVVETQYF	TGTGCCAGTAGCTCGGGACTAGCGGGAGTTGTGGAGACCCAGTACTTC
TRBV2	NA	NA	TRBJ1-2	14	CASSEPRDRYGYTF	TGTGCCAGCAGTGAACCTAGGGATCGATATGGCTACACCTTC
TRBV11-1	TRBD2	NA	TRBJ2-5	16	CASEDLSGRAGETQYF	TGTGCCAGCGAGGACCTAAGCGGGAGGGCCGGAGAGACCCAGTACTTC
TRBV19	NA	NA	TRBJ1-4	17	CASSIGQAPRVNEKLFF	TGTGCCAGTAGTATAGGACAGGCTCCGCGAGTTAATGAAAAACTGTTTTTT
TRBV7-9	NA	once	TRBJ2-2	15	CASSLVQRRTGELFF	TGTGCCAGCAGCTTAGTCCAGCGAAGGACCGGGGAGCTGTTTTTT
TRBV5-6	TRBD1	once	TRBJ2-5	17	CASSAPGQGNLQETQYF	TGTGCCAGCAGCGCACCGGGACAGGGAAATCTCCAAGAGACCCAGTACTTC
TRBV5-1	NA	NA	TRBJ1-1	16	CASSLFRQAGNTEAFF	TGCGCCAGCAGCTTGTTTCGACAGGCAGGGAACACTGAAGCTTTCTTT
TRBV15	TRBD1	NA	TRBJ2-3	16	CATSTGQGPSTDTQYF	TGTGCCACCAGCACGGGACAGGGGCCGTCCACAGATACGCAGTATTTT
TRBV6-5	TRBD1	NA	TRBJ1-2	15	CASSYQGAGTYGYTF	TGTGCCAGCAGTTATCAGGGGGCAGGGACCTATGGCTACACCTTC
TRBV15	NA	NA	TRBJ2-3	17	CATSREYRVTSTDTQYF	TGTGCCACCAGCAGGGAATACAGGGTAACAAGCACAGATACGCAGTATTTT
TRBV4-2	TRBD1	NA	TRBJ1-2	15	CVSRRPGTGAGGYTF	TGTGTCAGCAGACGTCCCGGGACAGGGGCGGGTGGCTACACCTTC
TRBV4-1	TRBD2	NA	TRBJ2-1	15	CASSHVAGGGDEQFF	TGCGCCAGCAGCCATGTAGCGGGGGGAGGGGATGAGCAGTTCTTC
TRBV18	TRBD1	NA	TRBJ2-1	17	CASSPRGQGSSYNEQFF	TGTGCCAGCTCACCACGGGGACAGGGCAGCTCCTACAATGAGCAGTTCTTC
TRBV7-9	TRBD2	NA	TRBJ2-1	15	CASSPLAGAYNEQFF	TGTGCCAGCAGCCCCCTAGCGGGAGCATACAATGAGCAGTTCTTC
TRBV19	NA	NA	TRBJ2-6	15	CASSMGGSGANVLTF	TGTGCCAGTAGTATGGGGGGCTCTGGGGCCAACGTCCTGACTTTC
TRBV7-8	TRBD1	NA	TRBJ2-5	15	CASSTQGAIGETQYF	TGTGCCAGCAGCACACAGGGGGCGATCGGGGAGACCCAGTACTTC
TRBV5-1	NA	NA	TRBJ2-7	11	CASSDSYEQYF	TGCGCCAGCAGCGACTCCTACGAGCAGTACTTC
TRBV4-2	TRBD1	NA	TRBJ2-7	13	CASSPDRVYEQYF	TGTGCCAGCAGCCCGGACAGGGTGTACGAGCAGTACTTC
TRBV6-6	NA	NA	TRBJ2-1	12	CASSSGQDEQFF	TGTGCCAGCAGTAGCGGGCAGGATGAGCAGTTCTTC
TRBV6-1	NA	few	TRBJ2-7	13	CASSVGAEGEQYF	TGTGCCAGCAGTGTGGGAGCGGAAGGCGAGCAGTACTTC
TRBV5-6	NA	NA	TRBJ2-7	14	CASSWALGSYEQYF	TGTGCCAGCAGCTGGGCCCTGGGGTCCTACGAGCAGTACTTC
TRBV28	TRBD1	NA	TRBJ1-4	15	CASRQGARANEKLFF	TGTGCCAGCAGACAGGGGGCGCGGGCTAATGAAAAACTGTTTTTT
TRBV27	TRBD2	NA	TRBJ2-7	15	CASSLGLAGNYEQYF	TGTGCCAGCAGTTTAGGACTAGCGGGAAACTACGAGCAGTACTTC
TRBV5-1	TRBD1	once	TRBJ1-4	18	CASSLGSGTGLGNEKLFF	TGCGCCAGCAGCTTGGGCTCCGGGACAGGGCTTGGTAATGAAAAACTGTTTTTT
TRBV7-9	TRBD1	NA	TRBJ1-2	16	CASSPTGAQLYYGYTF	TGTGCCAGCAGCCCGACAGGGGCGCAACTTTACTATGGCTACACCTTC
TRBV11-2	NA	NA	TRBJ2-3	15	CASSLGGGETDTQYF	TGTGCCAGCAGCTTAGGAGGGGGGGAGACAGATACGCAGTATTTT
TRBV4-1	TRBD1	NA	TRBJ2-7	16	CASSQTFRDRTYEQYF	TGCGCCAGCAGCCAAACCTTCCGGGACAGGACCTACGAGCAGTACTTC
TRBV27	TRBD1	NA	TRBJ1-2	12	CASSQRDRVLTF	TGTGCCAGCAGTCAACGGGACAGGGTGCTCACCTTC
TRBV29-1	TRBD2	NA	TRBJ2-3	14	CSVATSGRVNTQYF	TGCAGCGTTGCGACTAGCGGGAGAGTAAATACGCAGTATTTT
TRBV23-1	TRBD1	NA	TRBJ1-4	17	CASSQSPWTGGGEKLFF	TGCGCCAGCAGTCAATCCCCGTGGACAGGGGGGGGTGAAAAACTGTTTTTT
TRBV9	TRBD1	NA	TRBJ1-1	15	CASSVVGGGDRRAFF	TGTGCCAGCAGCGTAGTAGGTGGGGGGGACAGAAGAGCTTTCTTT
TRBV19	NA	NA	TRBJ1-4	13	CASRQDVNEKLFF	TGTGCCAGTAGACAGGATGTTAATGAAAAACTGTTTTTT
TRBV4-1	NA	few	TRBJ1-1	13	CASSPNLSTEAFF	TGCGCCAGCAGTCCAAACCTTAGCACTGAAGCTTTCTTT
TRBV9	NA	few	TRBJ2-6	15	CASTVMDSGANVLTF	TGTGCCAGCACCGTCATGGACTCTGGGGCCAACGTCCTGACTTTC
TRBV28	TRBD1	NA	TRBJ1-3	15	CASSPGTGGGNTIYF	TGTGCCAGCAGTCCCGGGACAGGGGGTGGAAACACCATATATTTT
TRBV6-1	NA	NA	TRBJ2-7	14	CASRGLTGFYEQYF	TGTGCCAGCAGGGGACTGACAGGGTTCTACGAGCAGTACTTC
TRBV5-3	TRBD2	once	TRBJ2-7	15	CARSYKRETPAEQYF	TGTGCCAGAAGCTACAAGCGGGAGACTCCGGCCGAGCAGTACTTC